This record looks at one T cell receptor (beta chain) sequence and its context. These data belong to a study of cytomegalovirus exposure and HLA in healthy donors. Germline V gene lookup returns CDR1 MGHRA and CDR2 YSYEKL. This CDR3 comprises 15 residues. V trimming: 3 bases; J trimming: 2 bases; junction bases outside the gene matches: 4. The primer mix had 60 Vbeta and 13 Jbeta primers. Produced via immunoSEQ multiplex PCR; TCRdb's table is partial and in-frame only. Of roughly 170,000 clones in the sample, 77% were seen once. The rearrangement links TRBV4-1 to TRBJ1-2; 9 bases are a match to TRBD1. What was sequenced was PBMCs. The source is a woman younger than 45 in good health and CMV-seronegative. The chain's CDR3 is CASSQGTGQNYGYTF. The CDR3 nucleotides read TGCGCCAGCAGCCAGGGGACAGGGCAGAACTATGGCTACACCTTC.